The 8 T cell receptor beta chains given below trace back to one sample, sequenced in a study of T-cell reconstitution after alpha-beta-depleted transplantation in children. Unique molecular identifiers tagged the TCRbeta library. TCRdb reprocessed the PCR reads via MiXCR and lists one record per CDR3 protein. The repertoire includes fewer than 85,000 distinct CDR3 sequences, 13% to 15% of them detected once, and 27% sits in the top ten. The sequencing here drew on PBMCs, mostly from graft donor cells, taken 180 days after TCRalphabeta/CD19-depleted stem cell transplant. Receptor source: a male patient between 2 and 15 years old who had a stem cell transplant for acute lymphoblastic leukemia, so the T cells may come from the graft donor.

About this clonotype itself: An end of the junction differs from the germline gene, which may be a read error. The V call is TRBV4-3, the J call TRBJ1-1; TRBD1 is a possible D gene (6 bases). CDR1 is LGHNA and CDR2 is YSLEER in the germline V gene. The CDR3 length is 13 residues. The CDR3 DNA reads as TGCGCCAGCTGCCAATGGAGGGGGGCTGAAGCTTTCTTT. This encodes CASCQWRGAEAFF.

This clonotype was observed a handful of times. The chain combines TRBV7-9 with TRBJ2-3; the match to TRBD2 covers 10 bases. This CDR3 is built from 15 residues. Per the germline V gene, CDR1 is SEHNR and CDR2 is FQNEAQ (reference sequence). Germline trimming cut 4 bases from V and 4 bases from J; bases unmatched to any gene: 5. The CDR3 DNA reads as TGTGCCAGCAGCTCAGCGGGAGGGGACTCAGATACGCAGTATTTT. It translates to CASSSAGGDSDTQYF. Drawing the rest from reference TRBV7-9 and TRBJ2-3, the complete variable domain is DTGVSQNPRHKITKRGQNVTFRCDPISEHNRLYWYRQTLGQGPEFLTYFQNEAQLEKSRLLSDRFSAERPKGSFSTLEIQRTEQGDSAMYLCASSSAGGDSDTQYFGPGTRLTVL.

This clonotype occurred many times. J is TRBJ2-3 and V is TRBV7-9; 11 bases line up with TRBD2. V trimming: 6 bases; J trimming: 2 bases; junction bases outside the gene matches: 4. CDR1 and CDR2 from the germline V gene are SEHNR and FQNEAQ (reference sequence). The CDR3 runs to 15 residues. The CDR3 sequence is CASRLLAGATDTQYF. The CDR3 DNA follows: TGTGCCAGCAGGTTACTAGCGGGGGCCACAGATACGCAGTATTTT.

This clonotype was counted many times. The CDR3 nucleotides are TGCGCCAGCAGCAGGGACGTAAAAGAGACCCAGTACTTC. Encoded protein: CASSRDVKETQYF. The chain carries TRBV5-1 and TRBJ2-5; D assignment may be TRBD1 or TRBD2 (5 bases each). Germline V gene lookup returns CDR1 SGHRS and CDR2 YFSETQ. This CDR3 has 13 residues. Between the trimmed V and J ends, which lost 4 bases and 3 bases, there was a span of 10 bases.

The chain joins TRBV12-3 or TRBV12-4 to TRBJ1-4; 7 bases map to TRBD1. CDR3 length: 14 amino acids. Germline trimming cut 5 bases from V and 7 bases from J; bases unmatched to any gene: 7. CDR3 region: CASSQTGKLEKLFF. CDR3 nucleotides: TGTGCCAGCAGTCAGACAGGGAAGCTTGAAAAACTGTTTTTT.

This clonotype was detected only a few times. CDR3 residues: CASSLARLFSGNTIYF. CDR3 nucleotides: TGTGCCAGCAGTTTAGCTCGCCTCTTCTCTGGAAACACCATATATTTT. The chain carries TRBV12-3 or TRBV12-4 and TRBJ1-3; D uncertain. CDR3 length equals 16 residues. Trimming pared 0 bases from V and 0 bases from J, leaving 9 bases between.

This clonotype was found many times. This chain uses TRBV11-2 with TRBJ2-3, with 8 bases identical to TRBD2. The CDR3 consists of 15 residues. The V and J ends lost 3 bases and 2 bases, in that order; junction bases with no gene match: 4. CDR1 is SGHAT, CDR2 FQNNGV, per germline. The CDR3 region is CASSFSGGATDTQYF. CDR3 nucleotide sequence: TGTGCCAGCAGCTTCTCCGGGGGGGCCACAGATACGCAGTATTTT.

About this clonotype: Mismatch with germline at one junction end may stem from a read error. CDR3: CASIPFLGLAGGATPYF. The DNA of the CDR3 is TGTGCCAGCATCCCCTTCCTCGGACTAGCGGGGGGGGCTACGCCGTATTTT. The V and J genes are TRBV7-2 and TRBJ2-3, with 15 positions matching TRBD2. Germline V gene lookup returns CDR1 SGHTA and CDR2 FQGNSA. This CDR3 contains 17 residues.